The present entry profiles one T cell receptor (beta chain) with its context. The data belong to a study of blood T cell repertoires in COVID-19. Study background: Acute-phase and convalescent COVID-19 samples originated in the United States, Italy and Spain.

This CDR3 has 13 residues. Germline CDR1 and CDR2: SGHNT and YYREEE (reference sequence). J lost 7 bases, V lost 3 bases, and 3 bases had no gene match. The method was immunoSEQ multiplex PCR; TCRdb's version includes in-frame clones alone and lacks a portion of them. The sample holds more than 95,000 clones, about four fifths seen once. The sample was peripheral blood. This receptor was taken from a man aged 60-69 years with acute or convalescent COVID-19. This rearrangement joins TRBV5-4 to TRBJ1-1; 10 nucleotides agree with TRBD1. The CDR3 coding sequence is TGTGCCAGCAGCTCGGGACAGGGGATTGAAGCTTTCTTT. This encodes CASSSGQGIEAFF.